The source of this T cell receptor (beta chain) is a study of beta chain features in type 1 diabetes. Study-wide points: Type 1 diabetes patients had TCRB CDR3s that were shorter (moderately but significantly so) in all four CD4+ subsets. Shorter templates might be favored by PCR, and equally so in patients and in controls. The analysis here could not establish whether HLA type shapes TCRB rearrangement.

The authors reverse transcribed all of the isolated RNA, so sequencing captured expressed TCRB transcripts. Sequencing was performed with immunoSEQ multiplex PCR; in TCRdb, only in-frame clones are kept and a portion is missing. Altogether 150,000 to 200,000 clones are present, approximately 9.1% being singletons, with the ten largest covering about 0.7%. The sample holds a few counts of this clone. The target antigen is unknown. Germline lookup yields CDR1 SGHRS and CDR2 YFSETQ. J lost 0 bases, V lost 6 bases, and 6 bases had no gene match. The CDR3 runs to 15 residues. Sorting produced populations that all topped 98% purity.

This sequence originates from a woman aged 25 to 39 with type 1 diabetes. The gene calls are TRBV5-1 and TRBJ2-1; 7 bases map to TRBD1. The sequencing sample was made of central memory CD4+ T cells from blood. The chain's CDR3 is CASKGQPSSYNEQFF. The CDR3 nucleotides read TGCGCCAGCAAGGGACAGCCGTCCTCCTACAATGAGCAGTTCTTC.